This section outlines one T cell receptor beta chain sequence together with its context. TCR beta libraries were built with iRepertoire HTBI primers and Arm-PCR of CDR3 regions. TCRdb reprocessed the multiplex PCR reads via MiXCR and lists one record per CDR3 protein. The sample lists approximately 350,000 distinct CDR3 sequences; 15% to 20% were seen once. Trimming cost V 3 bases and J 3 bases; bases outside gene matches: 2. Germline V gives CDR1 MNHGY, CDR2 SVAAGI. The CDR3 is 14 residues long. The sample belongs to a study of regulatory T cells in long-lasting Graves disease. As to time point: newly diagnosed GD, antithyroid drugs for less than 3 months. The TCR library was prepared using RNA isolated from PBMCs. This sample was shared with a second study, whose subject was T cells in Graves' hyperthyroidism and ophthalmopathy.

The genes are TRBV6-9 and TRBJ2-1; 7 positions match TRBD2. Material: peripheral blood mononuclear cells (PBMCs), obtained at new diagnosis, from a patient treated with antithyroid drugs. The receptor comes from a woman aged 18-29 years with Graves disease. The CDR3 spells CASSYGGIYNEQFF. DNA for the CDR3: TGTGCCAGCAGTTACGGGGGGATCTACAATGAGCAGTTCTTC.